The sample holds many counts of the clone carrying this T cell receptor (beta chain). The study amplified TCR beta CDR3 regions using RNA transcripts. First-round RT-PCR relied on HTBI primers, and a second-round multiplex PCR came next. TCRdb independently ran MiXCR on the multiplex PCR reads; one entry per CDR3 protein. The repertoire has 350,000 to 400,000 distinct CDR3 sequences, 15% to 20% of them found once; the top ten carry about 1.4%. This sample is drawn from a study of Graves' ophthalmopathy and Graves' hyperthyroidism. The CDR3 length is 15 residues. Trimming pared 5 bases from V and 7 bases from J, leaving 15 bases between. CDR1 and CDR2 (germline): MNHEY, SVGAGI. Other autoimmune diseases, uncontrolled infections, pregnancy or lactation excluded patients from enrollment.

The source material was peripheral blood. The rearrangement links TRBV6-5 to TRBJ1-6; D is unresolved. This TCR was sampled from a woman in her late teens or twenties with Graves' ophthalmopathy. CDR3 DNA sequence: TGTGCCAGCAGTCCCCATCGCCCCCCCAATTCACCCCTCCACTTT. Protein: CASSPHRPPNSPLHF.